This T cell receptor beta chain was observed in a study of OX40 agonist ivuxolimab in advanced cancers. As for the study in general: Patients assigned to dose escalation were diagnosed with hepatocellular carcinoma, melanoma, renal cell or head and neck cancer.

The protocol was immunoSEQ multiplex PCR, while the TCRdb copy is restricted to in-frame clones and leaves out a portion. The sample lists about 82,000 clones, roughly 90% occurring once. Notes on this clone: Its antigen is as yet unknown.

Findings of the study overall: Antigen specificity of clonally expanded peripheral T cells was not established.

This sequence originates from an adult with an advanced solid tumor such as melanoma, head and neck, liver or kidney cancer. Specimen: CD4+ or CD8+ T cells sorted from blood, collected in a trial of the OX40 agonist ivuxolimab.

The CDR3 here is CAWSDGTSREQYF. The CDR3 nucleotides read TGTGCCTGGAGTGATGGGACCTCGCGGGAGCAGTACTTC. The chain joins TRBV30 to TRBJ2-7, with D perhaps TRBD1 or TRBD2 (5 bases each). The CDR3 extends over 13 amino acids. Germline V gene data show CDR1 as GTSNPN and CDR2 as SVGIG (reference sequence). The V end was cut by 1 base, the J end by 7 bases, with 14 bases between.